These 21 T cell receptor beta chains share one sample of origin, sequenced in a study of technical replicates of blood from a few donors. Produced via immunoSEQ multiplex PCR; TCRdb's table is partial and in-frame only. The sample consists of about 73,000 clones, 93% of them appearing once. Sequences were obtained from T cells isolated from PBMCs. These receptors originate from a human donor in good health.

The genes are TRBV5-1 and TRBJ2-3; TRBD2 matches at 7 bases. CDR3 length equals 15 residues. The germline CDR1 and CDR2 sequences are SGHRS and YFSETQ. Germline trimming cut 3 bases from V and 3 bases from J; bases unmatched to any gene: 7. The CDR3 protein is CASSSGAGETDTQYF. The CDR3 region has the DNA TGCGCCAGCAGCTCCGGTGCGGGAGAAACAGATACGCAGTATTTT. Drawing the rest from reference TRBV5-1 and TRBJ2-3, the complete variable domain is KAGVTQTPRYLIKTRGQQVTLSCSPISGHRSVSWYQQTPGQGLQFLFEYFSETQRNKGNFPGRFSGRQFSNSRSEMNVSTLELGDSALYLCASSSGAGETDTQYFGPGTRLTVL.

A single count supports this clone. The chain joins TRBV11-2 to TRBJ2-1; D is undetermined. The CDR3 spans 17 residues. Germline loops: CDR1 SGHAT, CDR2 FQNNGV. Trimming pared 5 bases from V and 0 bases from J, leaving 17 bases between. This CDR3 reads CASSPPFRVPSYNEQFF. CDR3 DNA sequence: TGTGCCAGCAGCCCACCCTTTCGGGTGCCCTCCTACAATGAGCAGTTCTTC.

A few counts support this clone. The genes are TRBV28 and TRBJ2-5; 14 nucleotides align to TRBD2. Germline CDR1 is MDHEN and CDR2 is SYDVKM. The trim removed 6 bases at V and 4 bases at J, leaving 13 bases unmatched. This CDR3 region has 18 residues. The CDR3 region has the DNA TGTGCCAGCAGCGGCACCTTGGGACTAGCGGGAGTAGGAGAGACCCAGTACTTC. Its translation is CASSGTLGLAGVGETQYF.

This chain links TRBV2 with TRBJ1-1; D is undetermined. With 3 bases removed from V and 3 bases from J, the gap between germline ends came to 8 bases. The CDR3 is 13 amino acids. CDR1 and CDR2 (germline): SNHLY, FYNNEI. The CDR3 sequence: CASSDEAYTEAFF. DNA for the CDR3: TGTGCCAGCAGTGACGAGGCCTACACTGAAGCTTTCTTT.

The V gene is TRBV28, the J gene TRBJ1-5, with 8 bases aligning to TRBD1. Germline V CDR1 and CDR2: MDHEN, SYDVKM. The CDR3 is made up of 14 amino acids. Germline trimming cut 4 bases from V and 1 base from J; bases unmatched to any gene: 0. CDR3 DNA sequence: TGTGCCAGCAGTTGGACAGGGAGCAATCAGCCCCAGCATTTT. This codes for CASSWTGSNQPQHF.

This chain uses TRBV13 with TRBJ2-7, with D perhaps TRBD1 (6 bases). CDR1 is PRHDT, CDR2 FYEKMQ, per germline (reference sequence). Trimming took off 0 bases at V and 6 bases at J, with 12 bases between the two ends. CDR3 length: 14 residues. CDR3 in DNA: TGTGCCAGCAGCTTAGGGCAGGGGTTTCGCGAGCAGTACTTC. Translated: CASSLGQGFREQYF.

This chain joins TRBV27 and TRBJ1-2; possibly TRBD1 for D (5 bases). V dropped 3 bases and J dropped 7 bases, with 15 bases sitting between them. Germline loops: CDR1 MNHEY, CDR2 SMNVEV (reference sequence). The CDR3 sequence is 14 residues long. CDR3 sequence: CASSLAQGFGGYTF. The CDR3 bases are TGTGCCAGCAGTTTGGCTCAGGGCTTTGGTGGCTACACCTTC.

The chain carries TRBV4-1 and TRBJ1-4; no firm D call. The CDR3 loop spans 16 amino acids. V lost 4 bases, J lost 0 bases, and 12 bases lay in between. Germline V gives CDR1 MGHRA, CDR2 YSYEKL. CDR3: CASSPTVLATNEKLFF. CDR3 coding DNA: TGCGCCAGCAGCCCCACAGTTTTAGCAACTAATGAAAAACTGTTTTTT.

V gene TRBV28 combines with J gene TRBJ2-7; D is ambiguous. CDR3 length: 11 residues. Germline-derived CDR1 and CDR2 are MDHEN and SYDVKM. V lost 3 bases to trimming and J lost 3 bases, with 3 bases between them. DNA of the CDR3: TGTGCCAGCAGTTTTTACTACGAGCAGTACTTC. This gives the protein CASSFYYEQYF.

The chain combines TRBV10-3 with TRBJ1-5; TRBD1 matches at 9 bases. The CDR3 is 15 amino acids. Germline V lookup: CDR1 ENHRY, CDR2 SYGVKD. J gave up 7 bases and V 2 bases, and 6 bases lay outside the gene matches. CDR3 region: CAISERGQGGQPQHF. Here the CDR3 DNA reads TGTGCCATCAGTGAGAGGGGACAGGGCGGGCAGCCCCAGCATTTT.

The gene calls are TRBV27 and TRBJ2-4, with TRBD1 identical over 7 bases. The CDR3 sequence is 12 residues long. Germline lookup yields CDR1 MNHEY and CDR2 SMNVEV (reference sequence). Germline trimming cut 6 bases from V and 4 bases from J; bases unmatched to any gene: 0. CDR3 DNA: TGTGCCAGCAGGACAGGGAAAAACATTCAGTACTTC. As protein: CASRTGKNIQYF.

V gene TRBV11-2 combines with J gene TRBJ2-1; D is unclear. Per germline, CDR1 SGHAT and CDR2 FQNNGV. V was clipped by 1 base and J by 4 bases, with 11 bases between them. The CDR3 covers 15 residues. The CDR3 protein is CASSLAPSQYNEQFF. CDR3 DNA sequence: TGTGCCAGCAGCTTAGCTCCGTCCCAGTACAATGAGCAGTTCTTC.

The gene calls are TRBV25-1 and TRBJ1-1; D call uncertain. The CDR3 loop spans 15 amino acids. V dropped 2 bases and J dropped 0 bases, with 10 bases sitting between them. CDR1 and CDR2 (germline): MGHDK, SYGVNS. The CDR3 reads CASSETAPMNTEAFF. The CDR3 region has the DNA TGTGCCAGCAGTGAAACCGCCCCTATGAACACTGAAGCTTTCTTT.

The J gene is TRBJ1-2, the V gene TRBV18, with TRBD1 matching over 8 bases. The CDR3 length is 16 residues. Trimming at V came to 4 bases and at J to 2 bases, leaving 9 bases not matched to a gene. The V gene's germline CDR1 is KGHSH and CDR2 LQKENI. The CDR3 is CASSLYLTGGNYGYTF. As DNA, the CDR3 is TGTGCCAGCTCACTCTACTTAACAGGGGGAAACTATGGCTACACCTTC.

This rearrangement joins TRBV5-1 to TRBJ1-5; 8 bases align to TRBD1. The germline CDR1 and CDR2 sequences are SGHRS and YFSETQ. CDR3 length: 15 residues. J was trimmed by 2 bases and V by 4 bases; bases with no gene match: 5. DNA of the CDR3: TGCGCCAGCAGCCAGGGGGGACAGGGCAATCAGCCCCAGCATTTT. Encoded protein: CASSQGGQGNQPQHF.

The chain combines TRBV4-1 with TRBJ2-3, with a possible D match to TRBD2 (6 bases). The CDR3 runs 14 residues. Per germline, CDR1 MGHRA and CDR2 YSYEKL. V was cut by 6 bases and J by 5 bases, with 15 bases left in between. The CDR3 sequence: CASRTTRWGDTQYF. DNA for the CDR3: TGCGCCAGCAGGACGACTAGATGGGGAGATACGCAGTATTTT.

The rearrangement links TRBV14 to TRBJ2-7, with D perhaps matching TRBD2 (5 bases). V dropped 7 bases and J dropped 2 bases, with 9 bases sitting between them. Germline lookup yields CDR1 SGHDN and CDR2 FVKESK. The length of the CDR3 is 12 residues. Here the CDR3 reads CASNGETYEQYF. As DNA, the CDR3 is TGTGCCAGCAACGGGGAAACCTACGAGCAGTACTTC.

In this sample, this clone turned up a few times. The chain is built from TRBV6-5 and TRBJ1-4, with D perhaps TRBD1 (5 bases). CDR1 MNHEY and CDR2 SVGAGI come from the germline V gene. CDR3 size: 14 residues. V shed 2 bases and J shed 7 bases, with 11 bases lying between them. Here the CDR3 DNA reads TGTGCCAGCAGTTACGACAGATCTAGTGAAAAACTGTTTTTT. This sequence encodes CASSYDRSSEKLFF.

For the CDR3, the DNA is TGTGCCAGCAGCTTTGCCAGAAATAGCGGGAGACTCTACGAGCAGTACTTC. The encoded protein is CASSFARNSGRLYEQYF. The rearrangement links TRBV7-8 to TRBJ2-7; TRBD2 matches 9 bases. The CDR3 extends over 17 amino acids. Germline-derived CDR1 and CDR2 are SGHVS and FQNEAQ. After removal of 3 bases from V and 3 bases from J, the junction contained 12 bases not matched to a gene.

The rearrangement links TRBV11-2 to TRBJ2-1; D possibly corresponds to TRBD1 (6 bases). V was shortened by 4 bases and J by 4 bases, with 14 bases between the two germline ends. Germline V gene sequence: CDR1 SGHAT, CDR2 FQNNGV. The CDR3 is made up of 15 amino acids. CDR3 nucleotides: TGTGCCAGCAGCTCTTCCGACAGGATTTACAATGAGCAGTTCTTC. This encodes CASSSSDRIYNEQFF.

CDR3 DNA: TGCGCCAGCAGCATAAACGCACGACAGGGGGCAACCTACGAGCAGTACTTC. As protein: CASSINARQGATYEQYF. The rearrangement joins TRBV4-1 to TRBJ2-7, with 10 bases matching TRBD1. V lost 5 bases and J lost 2; bases outside the gene matches: 12. The CDR3 runs to 17 residues. Germline values: CDR1 MGHRA, CDR2 YSYEKL.